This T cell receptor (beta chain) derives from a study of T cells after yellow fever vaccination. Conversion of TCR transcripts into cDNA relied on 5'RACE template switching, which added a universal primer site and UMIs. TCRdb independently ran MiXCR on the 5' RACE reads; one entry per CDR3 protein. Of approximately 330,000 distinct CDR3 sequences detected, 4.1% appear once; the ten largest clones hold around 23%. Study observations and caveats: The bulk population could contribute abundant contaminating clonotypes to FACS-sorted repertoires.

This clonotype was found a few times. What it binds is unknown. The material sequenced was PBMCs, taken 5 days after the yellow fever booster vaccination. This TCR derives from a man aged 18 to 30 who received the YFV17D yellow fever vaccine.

Here the CDR3 reads CASSLQGIGETQYF. The CDR3 DNA sequence: TGTGCCAGCAGCTTACAGGGTATCGGAGAGACCCAGTACTTC. The chain is built from TRBV7-9 and TRBJ2-5; D possibly corresponds to TRBD1 (5 bases). V was shortened by 2 bases and J by 4 bases, with 11 bases between the two germline ends. The CDR3 loop spans 14 amino acids. Germline-derived CDR1 and CDR2 are SEHNR and FQNEAQ (reference sequence).